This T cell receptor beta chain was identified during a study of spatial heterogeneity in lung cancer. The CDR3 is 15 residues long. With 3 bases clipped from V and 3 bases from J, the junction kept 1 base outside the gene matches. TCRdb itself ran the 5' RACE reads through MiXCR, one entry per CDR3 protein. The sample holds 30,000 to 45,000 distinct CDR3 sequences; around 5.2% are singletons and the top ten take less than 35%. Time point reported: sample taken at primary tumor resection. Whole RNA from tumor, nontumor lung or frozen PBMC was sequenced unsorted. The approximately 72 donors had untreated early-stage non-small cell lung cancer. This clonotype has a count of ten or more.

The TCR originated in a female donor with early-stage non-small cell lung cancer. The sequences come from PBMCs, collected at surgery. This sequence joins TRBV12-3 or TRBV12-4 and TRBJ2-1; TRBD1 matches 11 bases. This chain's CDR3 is CASSLGTGGYNEQFF. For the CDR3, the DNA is TGTGCCAGCAGTTTGGGGACAGGGGGCTACAATGAGCAGTTCTTC.